These 3 T cell receptor beta chains were all obtained from the same sample, sequenced in a study of blood T cell repertoires in COVID-19. Sequenced by immunoSEQ multiplex PCR; TCRdb stores in-frame clones only, minus some. The profile shows 450,000 to 600,000 clones, around 87% of them singletons. Material: PBMCs or T cells enriched from blood (not recorded which). The receptors shown here come from a young woman who had recovered from COVID-19.

As regards this clone: Other DNA variants within this sample encode the same CDR3. The chain uses TRBV29-1 and TRBJ1-1, with no clear D. The V gene's germline CDR1 is SQVTM and CDR2 ANQGSEA. Trimming pared 4 bases from V and 0 bases from J, leaving 9 bases between. The CDR3 spans 13 residues. The CDR3 DNA reads TGCAGCGTTGCGGGAATCATGAACACTGAAGCTTTCTTT. Translating gives CSVAGIMNTEAFF.

V usage is TRBV2 and J usage is TRBJ1-3; possible D gene TRBD1, 6 bases. Germline V gene sequence: CDR1 SNHLY, CDR2 FYNNEI. Trimming pared 7 bases from V and 8 bases from J, leaving 15 bases between. The CDR3 loop spans 13 amino acids. CDR3 nucleotides: TGTGCCAGCACTCTGGACAGTGGGGACACCATATATTTT. This sequence encodes CASTLDSGDTIYF. Filled out from reference TRBV2 and TRBJ1-3, the complete variable domain reads EPEVTQTPSHQVTQMGQEVILRCVPISNHLYFYWYRQILGQKVEFLVSFYNNEISEKSEIFDDQFSVERPDGSNFTLKIRSTKLEDSAMYFCASTLDSGDTIYFGEGSWLTVV.

The rearrangement uses TRBV18 and TRBJ1-1; maybe TRBD1 (5 bases). The germline V gene has CDR1 KGHSH and CDR2 LQKENI. CDR3 size: 15 residues. V was clipped by 6 bases and J by 5 bases, with 19 bases between them. CDR3 in DNA: TGTGCCAGCTCCCTCGACTTTGGGGGGTATACTGAAGCTTTCTTT. Protein: CASSLDFGGYTEAFF.